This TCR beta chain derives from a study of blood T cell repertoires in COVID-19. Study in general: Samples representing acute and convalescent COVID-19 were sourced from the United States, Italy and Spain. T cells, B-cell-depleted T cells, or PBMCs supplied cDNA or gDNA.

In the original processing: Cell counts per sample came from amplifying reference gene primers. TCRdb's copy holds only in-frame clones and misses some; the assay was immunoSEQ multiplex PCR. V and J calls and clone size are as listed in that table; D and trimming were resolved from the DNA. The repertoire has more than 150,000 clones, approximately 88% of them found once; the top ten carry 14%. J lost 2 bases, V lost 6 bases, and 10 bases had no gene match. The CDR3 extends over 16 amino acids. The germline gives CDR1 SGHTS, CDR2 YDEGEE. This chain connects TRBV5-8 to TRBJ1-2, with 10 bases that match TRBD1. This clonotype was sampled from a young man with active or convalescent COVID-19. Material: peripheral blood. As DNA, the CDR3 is TGTGCCAGCACCCTCTACGGGACAGGGGACAACTATGGCTACACCTTC. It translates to CASTLYGTGDNYGYTF.